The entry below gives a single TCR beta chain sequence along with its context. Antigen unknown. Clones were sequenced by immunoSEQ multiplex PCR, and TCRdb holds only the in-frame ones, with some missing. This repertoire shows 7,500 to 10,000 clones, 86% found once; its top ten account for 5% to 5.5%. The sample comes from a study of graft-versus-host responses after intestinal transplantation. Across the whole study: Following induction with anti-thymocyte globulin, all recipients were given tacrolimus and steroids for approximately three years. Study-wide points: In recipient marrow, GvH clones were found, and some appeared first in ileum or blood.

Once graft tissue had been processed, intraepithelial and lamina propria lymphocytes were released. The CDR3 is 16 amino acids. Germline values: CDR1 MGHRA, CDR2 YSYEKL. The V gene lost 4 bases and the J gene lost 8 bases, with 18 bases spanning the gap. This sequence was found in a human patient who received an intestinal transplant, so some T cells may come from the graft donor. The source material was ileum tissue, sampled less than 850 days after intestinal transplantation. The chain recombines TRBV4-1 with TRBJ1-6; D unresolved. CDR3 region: CASSRGGRQTYSPLHF. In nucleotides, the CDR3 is TGCGCCAGCAGCCGAGGAGGACGGCAAACGTATTCACCCCTCCACTTT.